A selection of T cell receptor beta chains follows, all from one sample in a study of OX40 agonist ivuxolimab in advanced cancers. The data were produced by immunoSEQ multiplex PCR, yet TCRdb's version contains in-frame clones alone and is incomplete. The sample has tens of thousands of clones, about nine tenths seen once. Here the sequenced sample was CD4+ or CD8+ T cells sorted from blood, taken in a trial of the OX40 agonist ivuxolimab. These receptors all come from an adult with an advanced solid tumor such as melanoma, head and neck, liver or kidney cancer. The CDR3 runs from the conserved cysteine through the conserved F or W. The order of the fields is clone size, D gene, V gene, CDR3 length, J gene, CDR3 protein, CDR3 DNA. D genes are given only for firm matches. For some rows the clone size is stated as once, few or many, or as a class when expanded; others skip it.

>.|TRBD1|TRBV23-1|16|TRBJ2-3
CASSQYRDSPTDTQYF
TGCGCCAGCAGTCAGTACCGGGACAGTCCCACAGATACGCAGTATTTT
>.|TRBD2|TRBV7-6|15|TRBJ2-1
CASSPRSGSSDEQFF
TGTGCCAGCAGCCCTCGAAGCGGGAGTTCAGATGAGCAGTTCTTC
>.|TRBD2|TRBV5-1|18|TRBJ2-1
CASSQIWGREGRGHEQFF
TGCGCCAGCAGCCAAATTTGGGGGCGGGAGGGCCGGGGTCATGAGCAGTTCTTC
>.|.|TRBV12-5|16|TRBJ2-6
CASGLGLLSGANVLTF
TGTGCTAGTGGTTTGGGGCTGCTCTCTGGGGCCAACGTCCTGACTTTC
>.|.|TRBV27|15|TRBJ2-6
CASKSGTSGANVLTF
TGTGCCAGCAAGTCGGGGACCTCTGGGGCCAACGTCCTGACTTTC
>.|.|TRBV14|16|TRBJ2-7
CASSSTGRTDDYEQYF
TGTGCCAGCAGCTCGACGGGCCGGACAGATGACTACGAGCAGTACTTC
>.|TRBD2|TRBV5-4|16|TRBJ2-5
CASSHGLAGPQETQYF
TGTGCCAGCAGCCACGGACTAGCGGGACCCCAAGAGACCCAGTACTTC
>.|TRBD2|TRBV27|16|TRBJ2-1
CASSRLAGGRYNEQFF
TGTGCCAGCAGTCGCTTAGCGGGAGGGCGATACAATGAGCAGTTCTTC
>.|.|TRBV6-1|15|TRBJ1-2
CASRPRWGMDYGYTF
TGTGCCAGCAGACCCCGTTGGGGGATGGACTATGGCTACACCTTC
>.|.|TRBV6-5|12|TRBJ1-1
CASTGIGAEAFF
TGTGCCAGCACAGGGATAGGTGCTGAAGCTTTCTTT
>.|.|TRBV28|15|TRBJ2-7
CASSLIDRKGYEQYF
TGTGCCAGCAGTTTAATCGACAGGAAAGGCTACGAGCAGTACTTC
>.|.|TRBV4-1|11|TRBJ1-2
CASSQESSYTF
TGCGCCAGCAGCCAAGAGTCCAGCTACACCTTC
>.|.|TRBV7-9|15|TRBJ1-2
CASSYSGPTNYGYTF
TGTGCCAGCAGCTATTCAGGGCCTACTAACTATGGCTACACCTTC
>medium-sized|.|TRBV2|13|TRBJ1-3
CASSKSSGNTIYF
TGTGCCAGCAGTAAGAGCTCTGGAAACACCATATATTTT
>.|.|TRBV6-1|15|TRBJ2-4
CASSDRSLAKNIQYF
TGTGCCAGCAGTGATCGGTCCCTCGCCAAAAACATTCAGTACTTC
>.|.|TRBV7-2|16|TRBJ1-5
CASSPNTAVGGQPQHF
TGTGCCAGCAGCCCCAACACCGCTGTGGGAGGACAGCCCCAGCATTTT
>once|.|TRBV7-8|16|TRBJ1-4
CASSLEQETYNEKLFF
TGTGCCAGCAGCTTAGAACAGGAAACTTACAATGAAAAACTGTTTTTT
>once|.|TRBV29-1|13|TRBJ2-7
CSSRDPGRDEQYF
TGCAGCTCACGGGACCCAGGCCGTGACGAGCAGTACTTC
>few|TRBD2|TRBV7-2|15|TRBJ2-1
CASSPQGAGGRLQFF
TGTGCCAGCAGCCCCCAGGGAGCGGGAGGGCGGTTGCAGTTCTTC
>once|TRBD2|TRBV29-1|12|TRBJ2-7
CSVGTSGYEQYF
TGCAGCGTTGGTACTAGCGGCTACGAGCAGTACTTC
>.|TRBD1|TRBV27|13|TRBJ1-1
CASSNKQGTEAFF
TGTGCCAGCAGCAATAAACAGGGGACTGAAGCTTTCTTT
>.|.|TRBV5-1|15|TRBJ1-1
CASSPDGGIGTEAFF
TGCGCCAGCAGCCCGGATGGGGGTATCGGCACTGAAGCTTTCTTT
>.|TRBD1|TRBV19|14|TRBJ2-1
CASSMDRVRNEQFF
TGTGCCAGTAGTATGGACAGGGTAAGGAATGAGCAGTTCTTC
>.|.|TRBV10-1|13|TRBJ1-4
CASSERWDEKLFF
TGCGCCAGCAGCGAGAGGTGGGACGAAAAACTGTTTTTT
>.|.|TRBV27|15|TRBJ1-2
CASSPTGQGHYGYTF
TGTGCCAGCAGTCCTACGGGCCAGGGACACTATGGCTACACCTTC
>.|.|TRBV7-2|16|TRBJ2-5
CASSLVSFGQQETQYF
TGTGCCAGCAGCTTAGTATCGTTTGGACAGCAAGAGACCCAGTACTTC
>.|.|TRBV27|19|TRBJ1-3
CASSLSVPNDRAPGNTIYF
TGTGCCAGCAGTTTGAGTGTCCCTAACGACAGAGCCCCAGGAAACACCATATATTTT
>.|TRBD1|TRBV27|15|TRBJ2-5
CASSLGQGIQETQYF
TGTGCCAGCAGCCTGGGACAGGGGATTCAAGAGACCCAGTACTTC
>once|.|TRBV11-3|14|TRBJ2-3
CASSLAVSTDTQYF
TGTGCCAGCAGCTTAGCGGTGAGCACAGATACGCAGTATTTT
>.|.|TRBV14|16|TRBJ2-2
CASSQESFSNTGELFF
TGTGCCAGCAGCCAAGAGAGTTTTTCGAACACCGGGGAGCTGTTTTTT
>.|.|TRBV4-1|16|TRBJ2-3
CASSQLFRVGPDTQYF
TGCGCCAGCAGCCAGCTTTTCAGGGTTGGGCCAGATACGCAGTATTTT
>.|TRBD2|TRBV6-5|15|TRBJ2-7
CASSRTGLAAYEQYF
TGTGCCAGCAGCCGCACGGGACTAGCGGCGTACGAGCAGTACTTC
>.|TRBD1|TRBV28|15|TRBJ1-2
CASSFPGTENYGYTF
TGTGCCAGCAGTTTCCCCGGGACAGAAAACTATGGCTACACCTTC
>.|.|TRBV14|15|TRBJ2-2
CASSQDIQGAGELFF
TGTGCCAGCAGCCAAGATATCCAAGGGGCCGGGGAGCTGTTTTTT
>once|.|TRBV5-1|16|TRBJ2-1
CASSLRASTNYNEQFF
TGCGCCAGCAGCTTGCGTGCGTCCACCAACTACAATGAGCAGTTCTTC
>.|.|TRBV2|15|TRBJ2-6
CASRLVSSGANVLTF
TGTGCCAGCAGGCTGGTTAGCTCTGGGGCCAACGTCCTGACTTTC
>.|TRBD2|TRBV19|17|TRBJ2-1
CASSTVGSGDPYNEQFF
TGTGCCAGTAGTACCGTGGGTAGCGGGGACCCCTACAATGAGCAGTTCTTC
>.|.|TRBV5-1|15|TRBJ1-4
CASSLAYPTNEKLFF
TGCGCCAGCAGCTTGGCGTACCCAACTAATGAAAAACTGTTTTTT
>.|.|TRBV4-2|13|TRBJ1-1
CASSQETETKAFF
TGTGCCAGCAGCCAAGAGACAGAAACTAAAGCTTTCTTT
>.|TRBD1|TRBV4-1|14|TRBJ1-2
CASSQNRQGRGYTF
TGCGCCAGCAGCCAGAACAGACAGGGACGTGGCTACACCTTC
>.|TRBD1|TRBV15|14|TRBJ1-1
CATTPRQGAAEAFF
TGTGCCACCACTCCTCGACAGGGGGCGGCTGAAGCTTTCTTT
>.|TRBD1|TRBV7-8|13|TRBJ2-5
CASSRDRGETQYF
TGTGCCAGCAGCCGGGACAGAGGGGAGACCCAGTACTTC
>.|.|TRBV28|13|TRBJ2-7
CASRSGSSYEQYF
TGTGCCAGCAGGTCAGGTTCATCCTACGAGCAGTACTTC
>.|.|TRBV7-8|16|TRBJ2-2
CASSRDLRIVTGELFF
TGTGCCAGCAGCCGGGACCTCCGAATAGTCACCGGGGAGCTGTTTTTT
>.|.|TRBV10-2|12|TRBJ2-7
CASSEFQREQYF
TGCGCCAGCAGTGAGTTCCAGCGCGAGCAGTACTTC
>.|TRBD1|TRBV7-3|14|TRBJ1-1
CASSSQGEGTEAFF
TGTGCCAGCAGCTCTCAGGGGGAGGGCACTGAAGCTTTCTTT
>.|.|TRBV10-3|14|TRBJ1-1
CAIRYRESDTEAFF
TGTGCCATCAGGTACAGGGAGTCGGACACTGAAGCTTTCTTT
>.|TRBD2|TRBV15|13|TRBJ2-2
CATSTSGTGELFF
TGTGCCACCAGCACTAGCGGGACCGGGGAGCTGTTTTTT
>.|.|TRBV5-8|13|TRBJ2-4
CASSLQDGSIQYF
TGTGCCAGCAGCTTGCAGGATGGAAGCATTCAGTACTTC
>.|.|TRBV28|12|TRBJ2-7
CATGQNSYEQYF
TGTGCCACCGGACAGAACTCCTACGAGCAGTACTTC